This entry features one T cell receptor beta chain sequence. This sample was taken from a study of blood T cell repertoires in COVID-19. Study-wide context: In each case, the material was cDNA or gDNA derived from T cells, B-cell-depleted T cells, or PBMCs.

Original analysis: Reference gene primer amplification gave estimated nucleated cell counts. The protocol was immunoSEQ multiplex PCR, while the TCRdb copy is restricted to in-frame clones and leaves out a portion. The V and J calls and the clone size are those of that table, but D and trimming were determined from the DNA. The sample records more than 60,000 clones, 88% being singletons. With V trimmed by 1 base and J by 0 bases, 3 bases remained unmatched. Germline lookup yields CDR1 SGHNT and CDR2 YYREEE (reference sequence). The CDR3 loop spans 16 amino acids. The chain links TRBV5-4 to TRBJ2-1; 8 bases agree with TRBD1. Sample: peripheral blood. This clonotype was obtained from a woman aged 50 to 65 with active or convalescent COVID-19. CDR3 in DNA: TGTGCCAGCAGCTTGCCAGGGGGCATCTCCTACAATGAGCAGTTCTTC. As protein: CASSLPGGISYNEQFF.